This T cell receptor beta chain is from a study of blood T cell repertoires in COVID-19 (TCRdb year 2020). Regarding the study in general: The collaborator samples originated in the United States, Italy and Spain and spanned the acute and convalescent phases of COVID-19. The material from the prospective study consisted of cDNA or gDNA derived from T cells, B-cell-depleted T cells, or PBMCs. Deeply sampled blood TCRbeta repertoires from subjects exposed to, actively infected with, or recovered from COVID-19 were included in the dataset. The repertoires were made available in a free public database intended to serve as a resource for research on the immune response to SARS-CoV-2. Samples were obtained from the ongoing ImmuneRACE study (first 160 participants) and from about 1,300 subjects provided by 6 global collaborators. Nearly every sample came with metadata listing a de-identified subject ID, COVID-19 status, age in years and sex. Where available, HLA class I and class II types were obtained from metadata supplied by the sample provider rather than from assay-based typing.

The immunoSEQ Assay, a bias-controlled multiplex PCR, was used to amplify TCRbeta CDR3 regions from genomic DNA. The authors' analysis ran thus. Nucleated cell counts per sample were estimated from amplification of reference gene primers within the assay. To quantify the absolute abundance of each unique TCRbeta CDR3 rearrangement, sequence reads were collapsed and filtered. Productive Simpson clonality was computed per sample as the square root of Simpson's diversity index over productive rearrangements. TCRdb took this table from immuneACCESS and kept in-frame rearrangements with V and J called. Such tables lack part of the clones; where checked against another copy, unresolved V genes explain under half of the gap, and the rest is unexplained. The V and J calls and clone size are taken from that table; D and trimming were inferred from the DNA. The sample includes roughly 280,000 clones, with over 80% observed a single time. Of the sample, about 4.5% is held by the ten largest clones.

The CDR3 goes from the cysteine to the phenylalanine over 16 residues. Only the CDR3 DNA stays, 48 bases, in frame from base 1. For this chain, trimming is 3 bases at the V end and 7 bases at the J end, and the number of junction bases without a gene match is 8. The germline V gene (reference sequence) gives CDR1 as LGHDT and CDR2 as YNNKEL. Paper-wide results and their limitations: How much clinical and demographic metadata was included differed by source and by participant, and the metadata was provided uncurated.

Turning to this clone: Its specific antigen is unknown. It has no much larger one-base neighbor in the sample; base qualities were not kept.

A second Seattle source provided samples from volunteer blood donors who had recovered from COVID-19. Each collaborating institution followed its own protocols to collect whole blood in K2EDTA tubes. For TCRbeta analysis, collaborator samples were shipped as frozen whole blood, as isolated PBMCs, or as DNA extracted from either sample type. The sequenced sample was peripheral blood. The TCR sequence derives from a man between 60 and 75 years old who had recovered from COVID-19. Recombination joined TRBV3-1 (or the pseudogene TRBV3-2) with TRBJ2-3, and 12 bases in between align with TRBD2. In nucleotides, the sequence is TGTGCCAGCAGCCATCGGGTGACTAGCGGGAGAAATACGCAGTATTTT. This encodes CASSHRVTSGRNTQYF.